This TCR beta chain was sequenced during a study of T-cell reconstitution after alpha-beta-depleted transplantation in children. The CDR3 totals 15 residues. V dropped 6 bases and J dropped 2; count of bases not matched to a gene: 9. This sample's TCRbeta library carried unique molecular identifier barcodes. TCRdb called the PCR reads again in MiXCR, with one record for every CDR3 protein. The sample includes tens of thousands of distinct CDR3 sequences, 15% to 20% seen only once; the top ten take roughly half. Specimen: PBMCs, mostly from graft donor cells, collected 360 days after TCRalphabeta/CD19-depleted stem cell transplant. The source of this sequence is a male patient aged 2-15 years who had a stem cell transplant for acute lymphoblastic leukemia, so the T cells may come from the graft donor. The chain is built from TRBV12-3 or TRBV12-4 and TRBJ2-7, with TRBD1 matching over 8 bases. This CDR3 reads CASRSRQGKAYEQYF. The CDR3 bases are TGTGCCAGCAGATCCCGACAGGGGAAGGCCTACGAGCAGTACTTC.